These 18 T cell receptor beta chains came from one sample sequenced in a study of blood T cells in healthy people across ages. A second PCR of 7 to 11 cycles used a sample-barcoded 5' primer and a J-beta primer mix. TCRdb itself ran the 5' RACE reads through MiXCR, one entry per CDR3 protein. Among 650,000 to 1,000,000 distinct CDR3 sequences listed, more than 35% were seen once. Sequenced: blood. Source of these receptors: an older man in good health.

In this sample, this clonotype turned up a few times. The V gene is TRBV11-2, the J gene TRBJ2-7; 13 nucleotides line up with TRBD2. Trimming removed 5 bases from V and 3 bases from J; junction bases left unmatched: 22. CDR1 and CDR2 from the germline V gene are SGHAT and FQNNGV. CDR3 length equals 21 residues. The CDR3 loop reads CASSPGPPGLAGSGRGYEQYF. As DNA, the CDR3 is TGTGCCAGCAGCCCTGGTCCACCGGGACTAGCGGGATCAGGGAGGGGCTACGAGCAGTACTTC.

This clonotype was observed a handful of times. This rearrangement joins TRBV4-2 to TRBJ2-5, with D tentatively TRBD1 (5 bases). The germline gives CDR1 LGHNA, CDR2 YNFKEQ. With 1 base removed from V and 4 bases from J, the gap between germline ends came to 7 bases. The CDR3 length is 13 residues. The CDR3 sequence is CASSQGQGETQYF. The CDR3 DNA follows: TGTGCCAGCAGCCAAGGTCAGGGAGAGACCCAGTACTTC.

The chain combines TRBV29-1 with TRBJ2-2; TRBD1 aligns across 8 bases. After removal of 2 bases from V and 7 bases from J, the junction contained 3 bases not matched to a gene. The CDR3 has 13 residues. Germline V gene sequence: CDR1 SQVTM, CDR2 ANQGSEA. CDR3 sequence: CSVEQGANGELFF. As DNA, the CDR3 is TGCAGCGTTGAACAGGGGGCAAACGGGGAGCTGTTTTTT.

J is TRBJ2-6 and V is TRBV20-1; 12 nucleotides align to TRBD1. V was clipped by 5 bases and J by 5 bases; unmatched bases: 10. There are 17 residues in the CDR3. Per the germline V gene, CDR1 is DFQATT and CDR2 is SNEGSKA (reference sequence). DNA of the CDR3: TGCAGTGCTCAGGGACAGGGGGCGCCAGGGTGGGCCAACGTCCTGACTTTC. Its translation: CSAQGQGAPGWANVLTF.

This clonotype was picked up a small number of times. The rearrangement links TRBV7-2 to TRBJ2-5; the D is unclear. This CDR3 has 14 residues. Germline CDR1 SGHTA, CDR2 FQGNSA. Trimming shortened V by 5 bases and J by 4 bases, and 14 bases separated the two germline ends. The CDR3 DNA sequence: TGTGCCAGCAGCCAGGACCATAGTGGAGAGACCCAGTACTTC. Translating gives CASSQDHSGETQYF.

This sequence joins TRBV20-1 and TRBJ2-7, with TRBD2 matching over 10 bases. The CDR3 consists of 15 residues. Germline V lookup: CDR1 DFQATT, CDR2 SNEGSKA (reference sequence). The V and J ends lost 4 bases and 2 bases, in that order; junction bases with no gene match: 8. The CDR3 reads CSATPPAGGPYEQYF. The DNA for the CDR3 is TGCAGTGCTACGCCGCCAGCGGGAGGGCCCTACGAGCAGTACTTC.

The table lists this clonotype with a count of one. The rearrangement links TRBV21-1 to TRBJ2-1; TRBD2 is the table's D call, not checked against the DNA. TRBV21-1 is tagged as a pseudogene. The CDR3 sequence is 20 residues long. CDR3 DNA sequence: TGTGCCAGCCCCTTTGGTCCGGGACTAGCGGCGGGAACTACTACATGTGAGCAGTTCTTC. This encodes CASPFGPGLAAGTTTCEQFF.

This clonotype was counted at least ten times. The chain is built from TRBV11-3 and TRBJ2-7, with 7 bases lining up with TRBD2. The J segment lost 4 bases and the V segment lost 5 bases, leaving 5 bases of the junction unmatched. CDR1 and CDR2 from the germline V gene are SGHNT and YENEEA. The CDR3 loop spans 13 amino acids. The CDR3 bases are TGTGCCAGCAGCCAAACTAGCGTATACGAGCAGTACTTC. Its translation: CASSQTSVYEQYF.

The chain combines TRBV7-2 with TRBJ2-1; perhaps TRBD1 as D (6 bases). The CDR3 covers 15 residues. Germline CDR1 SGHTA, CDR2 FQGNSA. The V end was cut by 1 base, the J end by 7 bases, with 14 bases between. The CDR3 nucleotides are TGTGCCAGCAGCTTAGAAAGGGGGAATAGGAATGAGCAGTTCTTC. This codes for CASSLERGNRNEQFF. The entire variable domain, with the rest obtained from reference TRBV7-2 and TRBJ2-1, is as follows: GAGVSQSPSNKVTEKGKDVELRCDPISGHTALYWYRQSLGQGLEFLIYFQGNSAPDKSGLPSDRFSAERTGGSVSTLTIQRTQQEDSAVYLCASSLERGNRNEQFFGPGTRLTVL.

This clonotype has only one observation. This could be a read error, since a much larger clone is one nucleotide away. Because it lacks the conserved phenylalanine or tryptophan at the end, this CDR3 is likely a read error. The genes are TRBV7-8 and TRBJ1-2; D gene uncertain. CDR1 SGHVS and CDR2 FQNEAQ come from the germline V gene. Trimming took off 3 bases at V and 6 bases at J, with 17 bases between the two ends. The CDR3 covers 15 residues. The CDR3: CASSLIQPAADGYTS. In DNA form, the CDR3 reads TGTGCCAGCAGCTTGATACAGCCGGCGGCTGATGGCTACACCTCC.

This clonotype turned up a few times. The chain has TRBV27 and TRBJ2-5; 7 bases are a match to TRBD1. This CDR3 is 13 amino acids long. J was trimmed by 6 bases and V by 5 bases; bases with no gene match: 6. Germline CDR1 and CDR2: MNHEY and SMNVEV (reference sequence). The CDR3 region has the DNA TGTGCCAGCAGTGTGGACAGGCGGCAGACCCAGTACTTC. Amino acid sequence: CASSVDRRQTQYF.

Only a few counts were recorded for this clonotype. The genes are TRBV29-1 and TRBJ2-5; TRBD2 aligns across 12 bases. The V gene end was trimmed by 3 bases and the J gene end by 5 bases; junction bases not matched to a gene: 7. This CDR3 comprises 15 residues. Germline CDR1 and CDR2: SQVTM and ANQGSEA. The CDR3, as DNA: TGCAGCGTTGACCTAGCGGGAGGGCCGGATGAGACCCAGTACTTC. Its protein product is CSVDLAGGPDETQYF.

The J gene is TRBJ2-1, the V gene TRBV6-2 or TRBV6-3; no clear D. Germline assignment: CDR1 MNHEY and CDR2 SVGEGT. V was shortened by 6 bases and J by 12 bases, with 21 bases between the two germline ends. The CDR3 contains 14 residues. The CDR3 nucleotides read TGTGCCAGCAGCGTAATTCCGGGCATGGGTGGGCAGTTCTTC. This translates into CASSVIPGMGGQFF.

CDR3 DNA: TGTGCCAGCAGCTTCTGGGCCAACGTCCTGACTTTC. It codes for CASSFWANVLTF. V is TRBV5-6 and J is TRBJ2-6; D not certain. Germline CDR1 SGHDT, CDR2 YYEEEE. The CDR3 sequence is 12 residues long. V was trimmed by 2 bases and J by 5 bases, leaving 2 bases between them. Drawing the rest from reference TRBV5-6 and TRBJ2-6, the complete variable domain is DAGVTQSPTHLIKTRGQQVTLRCSPKSGHDTVSWYQQALGQGPQFIFQYYEEEERQRGNFPDRFSGHQFPNYSSELNVNALLLGDSALYLCASSFWANVLTFGAGSRLTVL.

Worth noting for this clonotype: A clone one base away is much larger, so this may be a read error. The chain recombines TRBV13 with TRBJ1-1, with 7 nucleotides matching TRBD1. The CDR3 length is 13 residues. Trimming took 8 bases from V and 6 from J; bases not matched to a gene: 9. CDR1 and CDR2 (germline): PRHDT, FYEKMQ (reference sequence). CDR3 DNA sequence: TGTGCCAGCTGCATCCGGGACAGAGCTGAAGCTTTCTTT. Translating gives CASCIRDRAEAFF.

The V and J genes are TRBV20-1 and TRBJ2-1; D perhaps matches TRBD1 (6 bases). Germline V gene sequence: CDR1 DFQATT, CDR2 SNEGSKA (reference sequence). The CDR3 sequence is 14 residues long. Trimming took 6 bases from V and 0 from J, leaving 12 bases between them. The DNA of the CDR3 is TGCAGTGCAAGGCTAGGGGGCTCCTACAATGAGCAGTTCTTC. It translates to CSARLGGSYNEQFF.

CDR3 residues: CASSLEGRGRALPDTQYF. DNA of the CDR3: TGTGCCAGCAGCTTAGAGGGGCGCGGGAGGGCCCTCCCAGATACGCAGTATTTT. V is TRBV7-2 and J is TRBJ2-3; 9 nucleotides match TRBD2. V was clipped by 1 base and J by 4 bases; unmatched bases: 12. This CDR3 region has 18 residues. The germline V gene encodes CDR1 SGHTA and CDR2 FQGNSA.

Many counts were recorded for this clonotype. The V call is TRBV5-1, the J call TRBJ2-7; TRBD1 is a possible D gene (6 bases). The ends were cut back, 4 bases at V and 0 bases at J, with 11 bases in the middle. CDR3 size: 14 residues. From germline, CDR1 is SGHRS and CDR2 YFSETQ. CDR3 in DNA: TGCGCCAGCAGCCCGGGACACCGCTCCTACGAGCAGTACTTC. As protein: CASSPGHRSYEQYF.